Listed below are T cell receptor beta chains from one sample, sequenced in a study of CD8+CD57+ T cells in acquired aplastic anemia. TCRdb re-called the reads through MiXCR, storing one row per CDR3 protein. The sample includes around 500,000 distinct CDR3 sequences, around 30% of them seen just once. The sequencing input was sorted CD4+, CD8+, or CD8+CD57+ T cells (not recorded which) from PBMCs. These receptors were obtained from a human donor with aplastic anemia. CDR3s include the opening cysteine and the closing phenylalanine or tryptophan.

j_call: TRBJ1-5
v_call: TRBV6-1
cdr3_aa: CASTEGFNQPQHF

j_call: TRBJ2-3
v_call: TRBV7-2
cdr3_aa: CATRGSGTDTQYF

j_call: TRBJ2-7
v_call: TRBV6-1
cdr3_aa: CASIIYEQYF

j_call: TRBJ1-2
v_call: TRBV12-3/TRBV12-4
cdr3_aa: CASSWDGDSYGYTF

j_call: TRBJ2-2
v_call: TRBV19
cdr3_aa: CASSIAGQGNTGELFF

j_call: TRBJ2-5
v_call: TRBV20-1
cdr3_aa: CSASPGAQETQYF

j_call: TRBJ1-2
v_call: TRBV10-2
cdr3_aa: CASSVDTENYGYTF

j_call: TRBJ2-5
v_call: TRBV2
cdr3_aa: CASSSAAGRGQETQYF

j_call: TRBJ2-3
v_call: TRBV2
cdr3_aa: CASSLTSGIVTDTQYF

j_call: TRBJ1-2
v_call: TRBV2
cdr3_aa: CASSEVVGVGEHGYTF

j_call: TRBJ2-1
v_call: TRBV24-1
cdr3_aa: CATSARDGVRQFF

j_call: TRBJ2-1
v_call: TRBV20-1
cdr3_aa: CSARTSGSVSEQFF

j_call: TRBJ1-5
v_call: TRBV10-3
cdr3_aa: CAISGTGDQPQHF

j_call: TRBJ1-4
v_call: TRBV2
cdr3_aa: CASSEAAQGGEKLFF

j_call: TRBJ1-3
v_call: TRBV30
cdr3_aa: CAWTYDSGNTIYF

j_call: TRBJ2-7
v_call: TRBV30
cdr3_aa: CAWSPSVEQYF

j_call: TRBJ2-2
v_call: TRBV10-3
cdr3_aa: CASSGQGASNTGELFF

j_call: TRBJ2-5
v_call: TRBV29-1
cdr3_aa: CSVGGAIETQYF

j_call: TRBJ2-7
v_call: TRBV15
cdr3_aa: CATSRVAGLASYEQYF

j_call: TRBJ1-6
v_call: TRBV25-1
cdr3_aa: CASSDHTPADSPLHF

j_call: TRBJ1-1
v_call: TRBV9
cdr3_aa: CASSRSSNRQGTEAFF

j_call: TRBJ2-7
v_call: TRBV2
cdr3_aa: CASVEAGGTYEQYF

j_call: TRBJ1-2
v_call: TRBV29-1
cdr3_aa: CSTGESYGYTF

j_call: TRBJ2-7
v_call: TRBV5-5
cdr3_aa: CASSLVDRGSYEQYF

j_call: TRBJ1-5
v_call: TRBV30
cdr3_aa: CAWQNRFSNQPQHF

j_call: TRBJ1-6
v_call: TRBV11-2
cdr3_aa: CASSLVGRRYNSPLHF

j_call: TRBJ2-7
v_call: TRBV10-3
cdr3_aa: CAITRDSSYEQYF

j_call: TRBJ2-3
v_call: TRBV2
cdr3_aa: CASTAAGLGLTGTQYF

j_call: TRBJ2-2
v_call: TRBV7-9
cdr3_aa: CASSPFSGELFF

j_call: TRBJ1-6
v_call: TRBV6-1
cdr3_aa: CASREGGSSPLHF

j_call: TRBJ2-1
v_call: TRBV14
cdr3_aa: CASSHKTSTFYNEQFF

j_call: TRBJ2-3
v_call: TRBV20-1
cdr3_aa: CSATGPHTDTQYF

j_call: TRBJ1-2
v_call: TRBV7-9
cdr3_aa: CASTPSRQLEDYGYTF

j_call: TRBJ1-5
v_call: TRBV7-2
cdr3_aa: CASSVQGSEPQHF

j_call: TRBJ2-5
v_call: TRBV15
cdr3_aa: CATSRGPETQYF

j_call: TRBJ2-1
v_call: TRBV11-2
cdr3_aa: CASSSGDLITIGDEQFF

j_call: TRBJ1-4
v_call: TRBV2
cdr3_aa: CASTEGPLNEKLFF

j_call: TRBJ1-5
v_call: TRBV7-2
cdr3_aa: CASSLNQGQPQHF

j_call: TRBJ1-1
v_call: TRBV2
cdr3_aa: CASSVPGSTNTEAFF

j_call: TRBJ1-1
v_call: TRBV7-2
cdr3_aa: CASSPGTGMNTEAFF

j_call: TRBJ2-3
v_call: TRBV7-2
cdr3_aa: CASSPYMGTDTQYF

j_call: TRBJ2-7
v_call: TRBV7-9
cdr3_aa: CASSPSSGGTNYEQYF

j_call: TRBJ1-2
v_call: TRBV10-2
cdr3_aa: CASMRGSVGYTF

j_call: TRBJ2-3
v_call: TRBV5-1
cdr3_aa: CASSLGDPTDTQYF

j_call: TRBJ2-7
v_call: TRBV27
cdr3_aa: CASQPGERAYEQYF

j_call: TRBJ2-1
v_call: TRBV4-3
cdr3_aa: CASSQDRTGDNEQFF

j_call: TRBJ1-2
v_call: TRBV28
cdr3_aa: CASSLQGGAIYGYTF

j_call: TRBJ2-7
v_call: TRBV6-2/TRBV6-3
cdr3_aa: CASSYKGQGALSYEQYF

j_call: TRBJ2-7
v_call: TRBV5-6
cdr3_aa: CASSLVSGRGGEQYF

j_call: TRBJ2-1
v_call: TRBV9
cdr3_aa: CASSGLGGGEQFF

j_call: TRBJ1-5
v_call: TRBV2
cdr3_aa: CASSAGTWDQPQHF

j_call: TRBJ2-1
v_call: TRBV7-2
cdr3_aa: CASSLGTPSYNEQFF

j_call: TRBJ1-2
v_call: TRBV4-2
cdr3_aa: CASSQDEGGNYGYTF

j_call: TRBJ1-1
v_call: TRBV5-4
cdr3_aa: CASSLGGDLQAFF

j_call: TRBJ2-5
v_call: TRBV5-1
cdr3_aa: CASSLRQGASETQYF